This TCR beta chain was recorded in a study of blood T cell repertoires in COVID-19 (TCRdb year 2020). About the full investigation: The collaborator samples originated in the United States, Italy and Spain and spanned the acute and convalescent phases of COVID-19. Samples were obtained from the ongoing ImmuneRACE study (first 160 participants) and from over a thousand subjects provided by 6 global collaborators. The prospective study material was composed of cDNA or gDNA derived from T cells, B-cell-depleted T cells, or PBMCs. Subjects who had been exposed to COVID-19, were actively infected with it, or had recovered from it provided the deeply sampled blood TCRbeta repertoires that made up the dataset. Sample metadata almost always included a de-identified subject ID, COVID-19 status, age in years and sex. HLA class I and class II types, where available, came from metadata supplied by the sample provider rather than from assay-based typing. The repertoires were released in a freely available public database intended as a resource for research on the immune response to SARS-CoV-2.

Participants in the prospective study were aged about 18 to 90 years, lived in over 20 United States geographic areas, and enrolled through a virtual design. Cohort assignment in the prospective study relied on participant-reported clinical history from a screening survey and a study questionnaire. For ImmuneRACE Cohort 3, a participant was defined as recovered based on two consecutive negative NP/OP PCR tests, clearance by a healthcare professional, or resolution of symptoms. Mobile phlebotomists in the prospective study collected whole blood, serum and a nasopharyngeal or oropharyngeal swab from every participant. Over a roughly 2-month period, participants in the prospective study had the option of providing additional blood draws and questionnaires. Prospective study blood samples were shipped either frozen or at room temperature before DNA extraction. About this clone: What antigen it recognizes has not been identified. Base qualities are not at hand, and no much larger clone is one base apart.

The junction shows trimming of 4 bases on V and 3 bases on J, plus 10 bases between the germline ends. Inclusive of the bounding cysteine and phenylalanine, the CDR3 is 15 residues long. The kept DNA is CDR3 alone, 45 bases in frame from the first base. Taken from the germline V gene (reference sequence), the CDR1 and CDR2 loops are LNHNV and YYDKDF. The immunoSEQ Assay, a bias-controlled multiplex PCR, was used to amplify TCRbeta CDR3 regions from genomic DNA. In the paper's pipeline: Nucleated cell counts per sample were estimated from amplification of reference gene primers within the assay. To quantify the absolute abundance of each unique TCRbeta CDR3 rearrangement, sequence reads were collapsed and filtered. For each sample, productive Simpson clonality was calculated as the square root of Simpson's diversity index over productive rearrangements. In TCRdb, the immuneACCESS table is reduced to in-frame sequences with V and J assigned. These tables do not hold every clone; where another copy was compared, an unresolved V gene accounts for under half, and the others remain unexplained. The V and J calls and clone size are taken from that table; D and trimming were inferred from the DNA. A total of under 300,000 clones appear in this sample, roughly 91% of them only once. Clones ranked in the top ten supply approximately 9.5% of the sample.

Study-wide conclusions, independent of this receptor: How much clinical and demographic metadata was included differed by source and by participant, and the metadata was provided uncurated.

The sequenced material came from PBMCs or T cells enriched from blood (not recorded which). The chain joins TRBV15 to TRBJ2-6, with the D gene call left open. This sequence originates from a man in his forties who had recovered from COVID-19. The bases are TGTGCCACCAGCATGCAGGCACTTGGGGCCAACGTCCTGACTTTC. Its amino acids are CATSMQALGANVLTF.